This T cell receptor beta chain originates from a study of T cells in Graves' hyperthyroidism and ophthalmopathy. As for this clonotype: Its antigen is undetermined. A much larger clone lies a single base off, so this may be a read error.

Study-wide results and caveats: Blood also held most thyroid clonotypes expanded beyond 0.001. Ophthalmopathy stood apart from stable hyperthyroidism in a 13 V-J model.

Researchers took RNA transcripts and amplified the TCR beta CDR3 regions from them. HTBI primers drove first-round RT-PCR of the TCR CDR3. TCRdb used MiXCR to reprocess the multiplex PCR reads, holding one entry per CDR3 protein. The sample has 89,000 or so distinct CDR3 sequences, around 40% seen once. Germline CDR1 and CDR2: SNHLY and FYNNEI. CDR3 length: 16 residues. The specimen was peripheral blood or thyroid tissue (not recorded which). This receptor was identified in a woman between 25 and 40 years old with Graves' hyperthyroidism. The genes are TRBV2 and TRBJ2-3; 12 bases are a match to TRBD2. The CDR3 protein is CACSDAGLAGRDTQYF. The CDR3 region has the DNA TGTGCCTGCAGTGATGCAGGACTAGCGGGAAGGGATACGCAGTATTTT.